These 31 T cell receptor beta chains were all obtained from the same sample, sequenced in a study of T cell repertoires in cytomegalovirus infection. TCRdb re-called the reads with MiXCR, one entry per CDR3 protein. Of roughly 730,000 distinct CDR3 sequences listed, around a third were seen once; the top ten hold roughly 18%. Which antigens these TCRs recognize remains unknown. Sequenced here: cultured PBMCs, sampled from culture after CMV antigen stimulation. These receptor sequences come from a human donor in good health (CMV status not recorded). Some clones in this sample may be carry-over from other donors' samples.

This clonotype showed up just a few times. The chain has TRBV20-1 and TRBJ2-3; 8 bases fit TRBD2. Unmatched junction bases numbered 5, after V lost 1 base and J lost 2 bases. The CDR3 covers 15 residues. Germline V CDR1 and CDR2: DFQATT, SNEGSKA (reference sequence). The CDR3 DNA is TGCAGTGCTAGAGCGGGGGGGAGCTTCACAGATACGCAGTATTTT. This translates into CSARAGGSFTDTQYF.

The rearrangement joins TRBV11-3 to TRBJ2-3, with 10 nucleotides matching TRBD2. CDR1 and CDR2 from the germline V gene are SGHNT and YENEEA. Germline trimming cut 6 bases from V and 5 bases from J; bases unmatched to any gene: 8. This CDR3 comprises 15 residues. DNA of the CDR3: TGTGCCAGCAGTCTAGCGGGGGCCGCAGGAGATACGCAGTATTTT. Its protein is CASSLAGAAGDTQYF.

In regard to this clonotype: The junction does not match germline at one end; this may be a read error. The chain recombines TRBV12-3 or TRBV12-4 with TRBJ2-1; D gene ambiguous. The CDR3 covers 12 residues. CDR3 region: CASSFAQNDQFF. The CDR3 DNA follows: TGTGCCAGCAGTTTCGCACAGAATGATCAGTTCTTC.

The gene calls are TRBV7-9 and TRBJ2-2; TRBD1 agrees at 10 bases. The germline V gene has CDR1 SEHNR and CDR2 FQNEAQ (reference sequence). This CDR3 has 16 amino acids. V was clipped by 5 bases and J by 5 bases; unmatched bases: 8. The CDR3, as DNA: TGTGCCAGCAGCCAAGGGACAGGGGAAGGAACCGGGGAGCTGTTTTTT. Amino acids: CASSQGTGEGTGELFF.

This clonotype appeared a few times. This chain links TRBV11-3 with TRBJ2-1; 7 nucleotides line up with TRBD1. The germline V gene has CDR1 SGHNT and CDR2 YENEEA. J lost 5 bases, V lost 5 bases, and 6 bases had no gene match. The CDR3 is 14 amino acids. CDR3: CASSLMGQNNEQFF. CDR3 bases: TGTGCCAGCAGCCTAATGGGACAGAACAATGAGCAGTTCTTC.

V and J are TRBV5-5 and TRBJ1-2, with D perhaps TRBD1 (5 bases). CDR3 length: 14 amino acids. Germline loops: CDR1 SGHKS, CDR2 YYEKEE (reference sequence). Trimming stripped 0 bases from V and 6 bases from J, with 12 bases between. This chain's CDR3 is CASSLGQRIDGYTF. CDR3 in DNA: TGTGCCAGCAGCTTGGGACAGAGGATCGATGGCTACACCTTC. The full variable domain, completed using reference TRBV5-5 and TRBJ1-2, is DAGVTQSPTHLIKTRGQQVTLRCSPISGHKSVSWYQQVLGQGPQFIFQYYEKEERGRGNFPDRFSARQFPNYSSELNVNALLLGDSALYLCASSLGQRIDGYTFGSGTRLTVV.

This clonotype has more than one count but fewer than ten. The chain joins TRBV19 to TRBJ1-5, with a tentative D call TRBD1 (5 bases). This CDR3 region has 15 residues. Between the trimmed V and J ends, which lost 5 bases and 0 bases, there was a span of 11 bases. Germline V gene lookup returns CDR1 LNHDA and CDR2 SQIVND (reference sequence). DNA of the CDR3: TGTGCCAGTAGTCAAGGGACTTTTAGCAATCAGCCCCAGCATTTT. It codes for CASSQGTFSNQPQHF.

The sample holds a few counts of this clonotype. The gene calls are TRBV6-1 and TRBJ1-5; TRBD1 aligns across 7 bases. J lost 3 bases, V lost 6 bases, and 8 bases had no gene match. Germline CDR1 is MNHNS and CDR2 is SASEGT. The CDR3 is made up of 15 amino acids. The CDR3 loop is CASSRDRVNNQPQHF. The DNA for the CDR3 is TGTGCCAGCAGCCGTGACAGGGTGAACAATCAGCCCCAGCATTTT.

This clonotype was observed a handful of times. The chain couples TRBV27 to TRBJ2-1; perhaps D is TRBD1 or TRBD2 (6 bases each). Per the germline V gene, CDR1 is MNHEY and CDR2 is SMNVEV (reference sequence). The CDR3 spans 14 residues. V shed 5 bases and J shed 7 bases, with 15 bases lying between them. The CDR3 nucleotides read TGTGCCAGCAGTCCCTTCCGAGGGGGGAATGAGCAGTTCTTC. Translation: CASSPFRGGNEQFF.

Ten or more counts support this clonotype. The chain couples TRBV7-8 to TRBJ2-7; the D gene is possibly TRBD1 (5 bases). V lost 3 bases and J lost 2, with 11 bases in between. The length of the CDR3 is 14 residues. CDR1 and CDR2 (germline): SGHVS, FQNEAQ. As DNA, the CDR3 is TGTGCCAGCAGCTTTCACAGGCAGACCTACGAGCAGTACTTC. This codes for CASSFHRQTYEQYF.

This clonotype came up a few times. The rearrangement links TRBV7-2 to TRBJ2-7; D call uncertain. The germline V gene has CDR1 SGHTA and CDR2 FQGNSA. The germline V and J ends were trimmed by 5 bases and 7 bases, with 18 bases remaining between them. This CDR3 comprises 14 residues. For the CDR3, the DNA is TGTGCCAGCAGCCGACCACCTTACTCTCTGGAGCAGTACTTC. This codes for CASSRPPYSLEQYF.

In its sample, this clonotype was seen many times. This chain connects TRBV7-2 to TRBJ1-2, with a possible D match to TRBD1 (5 bases). The germline V gene has CDR1 SGHTA and CDR2 FQGNSA. The CDR3 has 15 amino acids. V was trimmed by 0 bases and J by 5 bases, leaving 13 bases between them. The CDR3 region is CASSLAGGAGYGYTF. As DNA, the CDR3 is TGTGCCAGCAGCTTAGCGGGTGGGGCAGGGTATGGCTACACCTTC.

The rearrangement links TRBV6-1 to TRBJ1-1; 10 bases are shared with TRBD1. Germline V lookup: CDR1 MNHNS, CDR2 SASEGT. The CDR3 contains 15 residues. J gave up 5 bases and V 6 bases, and 9 bases lay outside the gene matches. The CDR3 DNA reads as TGTGCCAGCAGCTGGACAGGGGGGTATTTGACTGAAGCTTTCTTT. This translates into CASSWTGGYLTEAFF.

This clonotype was seen a few times. The V gene is TRBV28, the J gene TRBJ1-4, with D possibly being TRBD1 (5 bases). Germline CDR1 and CDR2: MDHEN and SYDVKM. The CDR3 has 14 amino acids. V dropped 5 bases and J dropped 5 bases, with 12 bases sitting between them. The CDR3 DNA reads TGTGCCAGCAGTCCCCGACAGCACAATGAAAAACTGTTTTTT. Amino acids: CASSPRQHNEKLFF.

The chain recombines TRBV7-6 with TRBJ1-1; D is unresolved. CDR3 length equals 19 residues. Trimming left V 5 bases short and J 1 base short, with 26 bases between. Germline V gene sequence: CDR1 SGHVS, CDR2 FNYEAQ. The CDR3 spells CASSLRSSSGLTANTEAFF. In DNA, the CDR3 is TGTGCCAGCAGCCTACGGTCGAGTTCCGGCCTCACAGCGAACACTGAAGCTTTCTTT. The whole variable domain, filled in from reference TRBV7-6 and TRBJ1-1, reads GAGVSQSPRYKVTKRGQDVALRCDPISGHVSLYWYRQALGQGPEFLTYFNYEAQQDKSGLPNDRFSAERPEGSISTLTIQRTEQRDSAMYRCASSLRSSSGLTANTEAFFGQGTRLTVV.

CDR3 region: CASSLLYRGVGELFF. CDR3 coding DNA: TGTGCCAGCAGTTTATTATACAGGGGCGTCGGGGAGCTGTTTTTT. The V gene is TRBV12-3 or TRBV12-4, the J gene TRBJ2-2; 7 bases are shared with TRBD1. Trimming removed 2 bases from V and 7 bases from J; junction bases left unmatched: 7. The CDR3 contains 15 residues.

This clonotype was found many times. V is TRBV7-2 and J is TRBJ1-6; no clear D gene. Trimming cost V 5 bases and J 1 base, with 12 bases left between them. Germline V gene data show CDR1 as SGHTA and CDR2 as FQGNSA. This CDR3 region has 16 residues. DNA of the CDR3: TGTGCCAGCAGCCCCTTCGGGCAATCCTATAATTCACCCCTCCACTTT. As protein: CASSPFGQSYNSPLHF.

With respect to this clonotype: A much larger clone differs from this one at a single base, so this may be a read error. The chain links TRBV7-2 to TRBJ2-2; D unclear. CDR3 size: 12 residues. The V end lost 2 bases, the J end lost 9 bases, and 7 bases lay between the germline ends. The germline CDR1 and CDR2 sequences are SGHTA and FQGNSA. In nucleotides, the CDR3 is TGTGCCAGCAGCTTAAGGAGCAGGGAGCTGTTTTTT. Translating gives CASSLRSRELFF.

The chain uses TRBV7-8 and TRBJ2-7; 10 nucleotides agree with TRBD2. Germline CDR1 SGHVS, CDR2 FQNEAQ. J was trimmed by 6 bases and V by 5 bases; bases with no gene match: 7. There are 14 residues in the CDR3. CDR3 in amino acids: CASSILAGDGEQYF. CDR3 coding DNA: TGTGCCAGCAGCATTCTAGCGGGAGATGGCGAGCAGTACTTC.

This clonotype was seen only a few times. CDR3 in amino acids: CASSRVGQPISGANVLTF. The CDR3 coding sequence is TGTGCCAGCAGCCGAGTGGGACAGCCCATCTCTGGGGCCAACGTCCTGACTTTC. The chain couples TRBV4-2 to TRBJ2-6, with 7 bases identical to TRBD1. With V trimmed by 4 bases and J by 0 bases, 9 bases remained unmatched. Germline assignment: CDR1 LGHNA and CDR2 YNFKEQ. This CDR3 spans 18 amino acids.

The rearrangement joins TRBV6-2 or TRBV6-3 to TRBJ2-3; 9 positions match TRBD2. V shed 0 bases, J shed 1 base, and the junction held 5 bases outside the gene matches. Germline V CDR1 and CDR2: MNHEY, SVGEGT. This CDR3 has 17 residues. The CDR3 nucleotides read TGTGCCAGCAGTTACTCGGTCTTAGCGGGGGGCACAGATACGCAGTATTTT. Its protein product is CASSYSVLAGGTDTQYF.

This clonotype has at least ten counts. The chain recombines TRBV7-2 with TRBJ1-6, with TRBD1 as a possible D gene (6 bases). Germline-derived CDR1 and CDR2 are SGHTA and FQGNSA. Trimming removed 4 bases from V and 5 bases from J, with 12 bases in between. The CDR3 spans 15 residues. The DNA of the CDR3 is TGTGCCAGCAGCTGGACGGGACAAAATAATTCACCCCTCCACTTT. Its protein product is CASSWTGQNNSPLHF.

The table lists this clonotype with a few counts. The V gene is TRBV12-3 or TRBV12-4, the J gene TRBJ1-1; weak D call: TRBD1 (6 bases). The length of the CDR3 is 14 residues. V lost 4 bases, J lost 4 bases, and 13 bases lay in between. CDR3 residues: CASSSNKGGTEAFF. The CDR3, as DNA: TGTGCCAGCAGTTCCAATAAAGGGGGCACTGAAGCTTTCTTT.

The rearrangement uses TRBV4-1 and TRBJ1-3; D is ambiguous. Germline V gene data show CDR1 as MGHRA and CDR2 as YSYEKL. CDR3 length equals 18 residues. V was pared by 1 base and J by 0 bases, with 16 bases between. The CDR3, as DNA: TGCGCCAGCAGCCAAGTAGGCGGACGGAGGACCTCTGGAAACACCATATATTTT. It codes for CASSQVGGRRTSGNTIYF.

On this clonotype itself: At one boundary the junction diverges from the germline segment, which might be a read error. The chain uses TRBV6-5 and TRBJ2-3; tentatively, D is TRBD2 (6 bases). The CDR3 loop spans 13 amino acids. Germline V lookup: CDR1 MNHEY, CDR2 SVGAGI. Written as DNA, the CDR3 is TGTGCCAGCAGTTATTCCGGGACTGAGGCCCACGCTTTT. It is translated as CASSYSGTEAHAF.

This clonotype appeared a few times. V gene TRBV7-2 combines with J gene TRBJ2-7, with 7 bases identical to TRBD2. Germline CDR1 is SGHTA and CDR2 is FQGNSA. The CDR3 totals 14 residues. Unmatched junction bases numbered 6, after V lost 5 bases and J lost 2 bases. The CDR3 loop reads CASSGQGLPYEQYF. For the CDR3, the DNA is TGTGCCAGCAGCGGTCAGGGACTACCCTACGAGCAGTACTTC. Full variable domain (outside the CDR3, taken from reference TRBV7-2 and TRBJ2-7): GAGVSQSPSNKVTEKGKDVELRCDPISGHTALYWYRQSLGQGLEFLIYFQGNSAPDKSGLPSDRFSAERTGGSVSTLTIQRTQQEDSAVYLCASSGQGLPYEQYFGPGTRLTVT.

This chain joins TRBV2 and TRBJ2-2, with D perhaps TRBD2 (5 bases). The CDR3 has 12 amino acids. Germline values: CDR1 SNHLY, CDR2 FYNNEI. V was trimmed by 7 bases and J by 9 bases, leaving 12 bases between them. Written as DNA, the CDR3 is TGTGCCAGCATAAGAGGGTCTCGGGAGCTGTTTTTT. Amino acids: CASIRGSRELFF. The whole variable domain, remainder taken from reference TRBV2 and TRBJ2-2, is EPEVTQTPSHQVTQMGQEVILRCVPISNHLYFYWYRQILGQKVEFLVSFYNNEISEKSEIFDDQFSVERPDGSNFTLKIRSTKLEDSAMYFCASIRGSRELFFGEGSRLTVL.

The rearrangement links TRBV7-9 to TRBJ1-6, with D unresolved. Trimming took 5 bases from V and 8 from J, leaving 13 bases between them. The CDR3 totals 14 residues. Germline V gives CDR1 SEHNR, CDR2 FQNEAQ (reference sequence). The CDR3, as DNA: TGTGCCAGCAGCGCCCTCGAAGGACATTCACCCCTCCACTTT. Protein product: CASSALEGHSPLHF. Full variable domain (missing parts from reference TRBV7-9 and TRBJ1-6): DTGVSQNPRHKITKRGQNVTFRCDPISEHNRLYWYRQTLGQGPEFLTYFQNEAQLEKSRLLSDRFSAERPKGSFSTLEIQRTEQGDSAMYLCASSALEGHSPLHFGNGTRLTVT.

To note about this clonotype: Germline is not matched at one junction end, which may reflect a read error. The rearrangement joins TRBV13 to TRBJ2-3; the match to TRBD2 covers 14 bases. Germline V gives CDR1 PRHDT, CDR2 FYEKMQ (reference sequence). This CDR3 is built from 14 residues. The CDR3: CASSPGLAGDSQYF. The CDR3 DNA sequence: TGCGCCAGCAGCCCGGGACTAGCGGGAGATTCGCAGTATTTT.

This clonotype was picked up many times. The J gene is TRBJ1-5, the V gene TRBV28, with TRBD1 as a possible D gene (5 bases). This CDR3 is 16 amino acids long. Germline lookup yields CDR1 MDHEN and CDR2 SYDVKM. The V end lost 7 bases, the J end lost 7 bases, and 23 bases lay between the germline ends. The CDR3 bases are TGTGCCAGCAAACCCGGGGGGTGGGGATCGGGGCAGCCCCAGCATTTT. Translated, it gives CASKPGGWGSGQPQHF.

This clonotype was found many times. The V call is TRBV7-2, the J call TRBJ1-2, with D uncertain. CDR1 is SGHTA and CDR2 is FQGNSA in the germline V gene. The CDR3 spans 15 residues. With 7 bases removed from V and 1 base from J, the gap between germline ends came to 16 bases. CDR3 sequence: CASTGFTGYNYGYTF. CDR3 in DNA: TGTGCCAGCACCGGATTTACGGGCTATAACTATGGCTACACCTTC.